This passage covers 16 T cell receptor beta chains from one sample sequenced in a study of beta chain features in type 1 diabetes. The antigens these receptors bind are not known. The whole isolated RNA underwent reverse transcription, so sequencing captured expressed TCRB transcripts. The data were produced by immunoSEQ multiplex PCR, yet TCRdb's version contains in-frame clones alone and is incomplete. This table holds around 260,000 clones, around 22% found once. Notes on the study in general: Type 1 diabetes patients showed a moderate but significant shortening of TCRB CDR3s in all four CD4+ subsets.

The specimen was naive CD4+ T cells from blood. Source of these receptors: a woman in her 30s with type 1 diabetes.

The rearrangement joins TRBV4-1 to TRBJ2-6; 8 positions agree with TRBD1. The CDR3 is made up of 19 amino acids. V was pared by 4 bases and J by 0 bases, with 11 bases of the junction left unmatched. CDR1 MGHRA and CDR2 YSYEKL come from the germline V gene. The CDR3 sequence: CASSPAPGQEFSGANVLTF. Here the CDR3 DNA reads TGCGCCAGCAGCCCAGCCCCGGGACAGGAATTCTCTGGGGCCAACGTCCTGACTTTC.

This clone showed up just a few times. V usage is TRBV29-1 and J usage is TRBJ1-1; a possible D gene is TRBD1 (6 bases). The V end was cut by 8 bases, the J end by 3 bases, with 13 bases between. The CDR3 length is 12 residues. CDR1 is SQVTM and CDR2 is ANQGSEA in the germline V gene. CDR3 in DNA: TGCAGCCTCGGGGAGGGGGACACTGAAGCTTTCTTT. Protein sequence: CSLGEGDTEAFF.

The CDR3 here is CASSLNSGGETQYF. The CDR3, as DNA: TGCGCCAGCAGCTTGAATAGCGGTGGGGAGACCCAGTACTTC. J is TRBJ2-5 and V is TRBV5-1; tentative D call: TRBD2 (6 bases). V gave up 1 base and J gave up 5 bases, with 12 bases separating them. Germline CDR1 SGHRS, CDR2 YFSETQ. The CDR3 contains 14 residues. Full variable domain (outside the CDR3, taken from reference TRBV5-1 and TRBJ2-5): KAGVTQTPRYLIKTRGQQVTLSCSPISGHRSVSWYQQTPGQGLQFLFEYFSETQRNKGNFPGRFSGRQFSNSRSEMNVSTLELGDSALYLCASSLNSGGETQYFGPGTRLLVL.

This chain links TRBV4-1 with TRBJ2-1; 7 bases map to TRBD1. This CDR3 has 16 amino acids. Germline CDR1 is MGHRA and CDR2 is YSYEKL. Trimming removed 3 bases from V and 1 base from J; junction bases left unmatched: 6. The CDR3 sequence is CASSHIDRASYNEQFF. CDR3 nucleotides: TGCGCCAGCAGCCACATAGACAGGGCTTCCTACAATGAGCAGTTCTTC.

This clone was detected only a few times. The chain is built from TRBV29-1 and TRBJ2-5; TRBD2 matches at 10 bases. Looked up from germline, CDR1 is SQVTM and CDR2 is ANQGSEA. This CDR3 has 16 residues. V shed 4 bases and J 2 bases; nucleotides not matched to a gene: 10. CDR3 DNA sequence: TGCAGCGTTGCGATTTTTTCACTAGCGGGACAAGAGACCCAGTACTTC. It codes for CSVAIFSLAGQETQYF.

J is TRBJ2-1 and V is TRBV5-1; TRBD1 matches 7 bases. This CDR3 has 15 amino acids. J lost 9 bases, V lost 0 bases, and 9 bases had no gene match. Germline CDR1 reads SGHRS; CDR2 reads YFSETQ. This CDR3 is CASSLVDRVLGEQFF. For the CDR3, the DNA is TGCGCCAGCAGCTTGGTAGACAGGGTTTTAGGTGAGCAGTTCTTC.

The chain employs TRBV6-6 and TRBJ1-1; TRBD1 aligns across 7 bases. The CDR3 sequence is 11 residues long. V gave up 4 bases and J gave up 11 bases; unmatched junction bases: 4. The germline V gene encodes CDR1 MNHNY and CDR2 SVGAGI (reference sequence). Here the CDR3 DNA reads TGTGCCAGCAGTTTCCCCAGGGGGGCTTTCTTT. Its protein is CASSFPRGAFF.

V is TRBV30 and J is TRBJ2-7; D unresolved. Trimming removed 2 bases from V and 1 base from J, with 9 bases in between. Germline V gene data show CDR1 as GTSNPN and CDR2 as SVGIG (reference sequence). This CDR3 has 13 residues. CDR3 residues: CAWSQVRSYEQYF. CDR3 bases: TGTGCCTGGAGTCAAGTCAGATCCTACGAGCAGTACTTC.

This clone has just a few counts. V usage is TRBV11-2 and J usage is TRBJ1-1, with D uncertain. V dropped 5 bases and J dropped 8 bases, with 12 bases sitting between them. This CDR3 comprises 12 residues. CDR1 SGHAT and CDR2 FQNNGV come from the germline V gene. CDR3 nucleotide sequence: TGTGCCAGCAGCCCGGGTTGGAGAGAAGCTTTCTTT. It yields the protein CASSPGWREAFF.

The chain links TRBV5-4 to TRBJ2-7, with D possibly matching TRBD1 (6 bases). This CDR3 region has 13 residues. The V end lost 0 bases, the J end lost 4 bases, and 8 bases lay between the germline ends. CDR1 SGHNT and CDR2 YYREEE come from the germline V gene (reference sequence). CDR3 loop: CASSLGGRYEQYF. For the CDR3, the DNA is TGTGCCAGCAGCTTGGGGGGGCGGTACGAGCAGTACTTC.

In this sample, this clone turned up a few times. J is TRBJ2-3 and V is TRBV19, with 8 bases that match TRBD2. The V and J ends lost 6 bases and 0 bases, in that order; junction bases with no gene match: 11. Looked up from germline, CDR1 is LNHDA and CDR2 is SQIVND (reference sequence). The CDR3 has 17 residues. The CDR3 DNA reads as TGTGCCAGTAGGAATCGTGGCGGGAGGTCAAGCACAGATACGCAGTATTTT. Translating it yields CASRNRGGRSSTDTQYF.

This clone was counted a few times. This chain uses TRBV18 with TRBJ2-5; D might be TRBD1 (5 bases). The ends were cut back, 1 base at V and 5 bases at J, with 5 bases in the middle. Germline values: CDR1 KGHSH, CDR2 LQKENI. There are 12 residues in the CDR3. The CDR3 region has the DNA TGTGCCAGCTCACCACAGGGGGAGACCCAGTACTTC. Protein: CASSPQGETQYF.

The gene calls are TRBV7-9 and TRBJ2-1; TRBD2 is a possible D gene (6 bases). V lost 5 bases and J 4 bases, leaving 9 bases between the germline ends. The CDR3 length is 13 residues. Germline V lookup: CDR1 SEHNR, CDR2 FQNEAQ (reference sequence). The CDR3 DNA sequence: TGTGCCAGCAGCAAGGGACTTTACAATGAGCAGTTCTTC. It is translated as CASSKGLYNEQFF.

The V and J genes are TRBV15 and TRBJ2-1; 7 bases map to TRBD2. Trimming at V came to 0 bases and at J to 3 bases, leaving 5 bases not matched to a gene. In germline, CDR1 is LNHNV, CDR2 YYDKDF (reference sequence). The CDR3 contains 16 residues. The CDR3 region has the DNA TGTGCCACCAGCAGAGAGCGGGAGTTAGTCTACAATGAGCAGTTCTTC. Encoded protein: CATSRERELVYNEQFF. The entire variable domain, with the rest obtained from reference TRBV15 and TRBJ2-1, is as follows: DAMVIQNPRYQVTQFGKPVTLSCSQTLNHNVMYWYQQKSSQAPKLLFHYYDKDFNNEADTPDNFQSRRPNTSFCFLDIRSPGLGDTAMYLCATSRERELVYNEQFFGPGTRLTVL.

V and J are TRBV29-1 and TRBJ2-7; the match to TRBD1 covers 7 bases. The CDR3 covers 14 residues. J lost 0 bases, V lost 3 bases, and 5 bases had no gene match. The germline V gene encodes CDR1 SQVTM and CDR2 ANQGSEA. The CDR3 sequence: CSVDVRGISYEQYF. The CDR3 DNA sequence: TGCAGCGTTGACGTCAGGGGGATCTCCTACGAGCAGTACTTC.

This clone was found a few times. The chain employs TRBV5-1 and TRBJ2-2; possible D gene TRBD2, 6 bases. CDR3 length: 15 residues. From germline, CDR1 is SGHRS and CDR2 YFSETQ. V lost 4 bases and J lost 0, with 10 bases in between. The CDR3 reads CASSREITNTGELFF. The DNA of the CDR3 is TGCGCCAGCAGCCGGGAGATAACGAACACCGGGGAGCTGTTTTTT.